This T cell receptor beta chain was captured by sequencing in a study of regulatory T cells in long-lasting Graves disease. Whole-study results and caveats: It was in persistent disease that TRBV28, TRBJ1-2 and TRBJ2-5 were favored.

Documented time point: newly diagnosed GD, antithyroid drugs for less than 3 months. PBMCs provided the RNA from which the TCR library was made. Investigators prepared the TCR beta libraries by applying iRepertoire HTBI primers and Arm-PCR of CDR3 regions. One entry per CDR3 protein, called by TCRdb with MiXCR from the multiplex PCR reads. The sample has under 250,000 distinct CDR3 sequences, around 19% seen once. This clonotype was seen ten or more times. Its antigen is as yet unknown. V lost 7 bases to trimming and J lost 8 bases, with 18 bases between them. CDR3 length equals 14 residues. Germline V gene lookup returns CDR1 SEHNR and CDR2 FQNEAQ (reference sequence). Separately, the same data were catalogued under a study of T cells in Graves' hyperthyroidism and ophthalmopathy. That paper adds: Investigators excluded patients with uncontrolled infection, other autoimmune disease, pregnancy or lactation. In making diagnoses, clinical symptoms, serum thyroxine and TRAb, thyroid ultrasound and orbital computed tomography were all used. During a first-round RT-PCR of the TCR CDR3, the HTBI primer set was used.

This TCR came from a woman in her twenties or thirties with Graves disease. The source was peripheral blood mononuclear cells (PBMCs), collected at new diagnosis, from a patient treated with antithyroid drugs. The V call is TRBV7-9, the J call TRBJ2-1; D perhaps matches TRBD2 (6 bases). The CDR3 DNA reads TGTGCCAGCACCCCCGGAGGGCCCATCGATGAGCAGTTCTTC. This sequence encodes CASTPGGPIDEQFF.